This TCR beta chain originates from a study of T cell changes during pregnancy in multiple sclerosis. Only in-frame clones appear in the TCRdb table, and some are missing; sequencing was by immunoSEQ multiplex PCR. The profile shows about 50,000 clones, about 92% of them singletons. CDR1 is SGHAT, CDR2 FQDESV, per germline (reference sequence). The CDR3 covers 15 residues. Trimming removed 5 bases at V and 6 bases at J, with 16 bases between. This chain links TRBV11-1 with TRBJ1-4; D uncertain. The TCR comes from a female donor with multiple sclerosis, enrolled in a pregnancy study. Sequencing was performed on CD4+ T cells from peripheral blood mononuclear cells, taken before pregnancy. The CDR3 region is CASSRTPSGDEKLFF. DNA for the CDR3: TGTGCCAGCAGCCGAACTCCGTCCGGGGATGAAAAACTGTTTTTT. Supplemented by reference TRBV11-1 and TRBJ1-4, the full variable domain reads EAEVAQSPRYKITEKSQAVAFWCDPISGHATLYWYRQILGQGPELLVQFQDESVVDDSQLPKDRFSAERLKGVDSTLKIQPAELGDSAMYLCASSRTPSGDEKLFFGSGTQLSVL.